Listed here is a single T cell receptor beta chain. At one end the junction does not follow the germline gene, possibly because of a read error. This CDR3 spans 14 amino acids. Per germline, CDR1 SGDLS and CDR2 YYNGEE. Under the authors' procedure: Amplifying reference gene primers gave estimates of nucleated cell counts. The assay was immunoSEQ multiplex PCR, and TCRdb's table has in-frame clones only and misses some. The DNA gave D and trimming, while V, J and clone size come from that table. The table lists 55,000 to 65,000 clones, under 95% of them singletons. This record belongs to a study of blood T cell repertoires in COVID-19. About the research overall: Specimens from acute and convalescent COVID-19 originated in the United States, Italy and Spain. The analysed material was cDNA or gDNA that came from T cells, B-cell-depleted T cells, or PBMCs.

The clonotype was recovered from a human donor in a cohort sampled during active COVID-19. The sequencing input was peripheral blood. The chain uses TRBV9 and TRBJ2-3; 9 bases fit TRBD2. The CDR3 sequence is CASSPGTSIDTQYF. CDR3 DNA: TGTGCCAGCTCCCCCGGGACTAGCATAGATACGCAGTATTTT.